This T cell receptor beta chain originates from a study of cytomegalovirus exposure and HLA in healthy donors. Concerning this clone: As yet, its antigen is unknown.

Trimming left V 0 bases short and J 8 bases short, with 7 bases between. This CDR3 is built from 12 residues. Per germline, CDR1 SGHVS and CDR2 FQNEAQ. Findings and limits, study-wide: Exclusion applied to some V segments, including TRBV6-2 and TRBV6-3, as they were indistinguishable. Most likely, a cluster of highly shared sequence variants arose as a sequencing artifact. On later analysis, the bulk of CMV-associated TCR beta chains appeared to be HLA-restricted. The study carried out a later analysis of TCR beta sequences. It associated about 15,000 of them with specific HLA alleles at a false discovery rate of 0.05.

PCR amplification relied on 60 Vbeta primers (plus 13 Jbeta primers). Here immunoSEQ multiplex PCR was the method, and the copy in TCRdb shows in-frame clones only, minus some. Of some 130,000 clones in the sample, approximately 74% were seen once. The rearrangement links TRBV7-8 to TRBJ1-1, with D possibly matching TRBD1 (5 bases). Source material: PBMCs. The TCR comes from a male donor in good health and CMV-seronegative. The CDR3 bases are TGTGCCAGCAGCTTAGCGACAGCGGAAGCTTTCTTT. This encodes CASSLATAEAFF.